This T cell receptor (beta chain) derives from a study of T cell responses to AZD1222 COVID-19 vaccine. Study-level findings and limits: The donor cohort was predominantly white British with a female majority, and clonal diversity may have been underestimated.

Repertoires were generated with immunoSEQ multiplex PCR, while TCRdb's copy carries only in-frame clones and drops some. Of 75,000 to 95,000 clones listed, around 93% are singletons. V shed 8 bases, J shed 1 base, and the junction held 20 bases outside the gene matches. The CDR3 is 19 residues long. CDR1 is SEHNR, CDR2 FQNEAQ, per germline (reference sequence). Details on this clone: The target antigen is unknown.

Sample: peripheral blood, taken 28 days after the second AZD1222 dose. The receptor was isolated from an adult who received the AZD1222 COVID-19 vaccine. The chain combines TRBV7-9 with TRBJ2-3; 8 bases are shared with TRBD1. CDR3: CASLEGDRLPWGGTDTQYF. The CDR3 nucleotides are TGTGCCAGCCTCGAAGGGGACAGGTTGCCGTGGGGGGGCACAGATACGCAGTATTTT.